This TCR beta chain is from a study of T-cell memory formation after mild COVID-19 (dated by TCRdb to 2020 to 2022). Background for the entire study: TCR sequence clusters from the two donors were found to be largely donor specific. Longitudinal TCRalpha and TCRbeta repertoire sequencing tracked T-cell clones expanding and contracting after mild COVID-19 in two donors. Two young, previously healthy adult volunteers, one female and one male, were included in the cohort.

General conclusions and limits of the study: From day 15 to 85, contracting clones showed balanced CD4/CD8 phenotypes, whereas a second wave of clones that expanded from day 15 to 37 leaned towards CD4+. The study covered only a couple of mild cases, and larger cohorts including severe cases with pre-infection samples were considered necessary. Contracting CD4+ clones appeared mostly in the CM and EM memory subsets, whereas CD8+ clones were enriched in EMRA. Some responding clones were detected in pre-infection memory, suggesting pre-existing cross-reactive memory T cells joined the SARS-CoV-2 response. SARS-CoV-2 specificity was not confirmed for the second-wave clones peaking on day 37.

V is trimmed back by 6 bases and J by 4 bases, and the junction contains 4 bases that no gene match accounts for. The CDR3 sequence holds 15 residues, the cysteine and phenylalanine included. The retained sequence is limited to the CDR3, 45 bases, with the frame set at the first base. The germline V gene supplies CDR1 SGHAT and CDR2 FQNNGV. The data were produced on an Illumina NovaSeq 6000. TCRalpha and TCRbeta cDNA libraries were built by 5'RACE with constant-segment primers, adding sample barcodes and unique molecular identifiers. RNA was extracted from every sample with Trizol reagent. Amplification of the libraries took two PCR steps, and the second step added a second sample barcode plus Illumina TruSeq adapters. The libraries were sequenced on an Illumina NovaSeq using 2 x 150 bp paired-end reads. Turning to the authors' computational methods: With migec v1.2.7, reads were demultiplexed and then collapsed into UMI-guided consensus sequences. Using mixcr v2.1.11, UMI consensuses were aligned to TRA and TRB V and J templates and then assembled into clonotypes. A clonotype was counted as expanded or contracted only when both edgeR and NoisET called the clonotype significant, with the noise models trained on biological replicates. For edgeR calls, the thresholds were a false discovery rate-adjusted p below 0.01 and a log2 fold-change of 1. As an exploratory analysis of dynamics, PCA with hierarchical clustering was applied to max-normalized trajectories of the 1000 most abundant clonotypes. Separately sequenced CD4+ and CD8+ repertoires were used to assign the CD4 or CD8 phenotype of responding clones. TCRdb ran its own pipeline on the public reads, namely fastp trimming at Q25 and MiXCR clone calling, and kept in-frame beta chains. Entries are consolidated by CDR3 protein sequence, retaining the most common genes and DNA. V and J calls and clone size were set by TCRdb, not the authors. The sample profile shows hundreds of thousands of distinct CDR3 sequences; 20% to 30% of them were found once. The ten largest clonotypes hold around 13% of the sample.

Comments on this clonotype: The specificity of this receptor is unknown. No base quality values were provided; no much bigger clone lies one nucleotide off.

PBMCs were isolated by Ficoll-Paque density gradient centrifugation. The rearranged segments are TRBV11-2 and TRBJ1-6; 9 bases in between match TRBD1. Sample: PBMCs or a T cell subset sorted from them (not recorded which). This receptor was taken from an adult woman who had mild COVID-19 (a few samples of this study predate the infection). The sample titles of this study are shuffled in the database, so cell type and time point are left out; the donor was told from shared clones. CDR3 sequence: CASSTQGAYNSPLHF. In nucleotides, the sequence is TGTGCCAGCAGTACACAGGGGGCTTATAATTCACCCCTCCACTTT.